This T cell receptor (beta chain) originates from a study of T cells in Graves' hyperthyroidism and ophthalmopathy. Findings and caveats of the study: Clonotypes that were expanded in thyroid above 0.001 mostly appeared in blood too. A model of 13 V-J features distinguished ophthalmopathy from stable hyperthyroidism.

Those patients with uncontrolled infection, other autoimmune disease, pregnancy or lactation were excluded. Orbital computed tomography and thyroid ultrasound, together with serum TRAb and thyroxine and clinical symptoms, were used for diagnoses. Looked up from germline, CDR1 is DFQATT and CDR2 is SNEGSKA (reference sequence). CDR3 size: 14 residues. Authors of the study amplified TCR beta CDR3 regions from RNA transcripts. The primer set for the first-round RT-PCR of the TCR CDR3 was HTBI. TCRdb fed the multiplex PCR reads into MiXCR, producing one record per CDR3 protein. The table records approximately 220,000 distinct CDR3 sequences, approximately 16% of them present only once. This clonotype was recorded at least ten times. As yet, its antigen is unknown.

This TCR was recovered from a man aged 35 to 55 with Graves' hyperthyroidism. This chain joins TRBV20-1 and TRBJ2-5; TRBD2 might be the D (6 bases). Material: blood. The CDR3 is CSEKGGAYQETQYF. The DNA for the CDR3 is TGCAGCGAAAAAGGCGGGGCGTACCAAGAGACCCAGTACTTC.